This entry lists 29 T cell receptor beta chains sequenced from one sample in a study of radiation and T cells in renal cell carcinoma. Time point in this sample: blood 4 weeks post-SBRT, at nephrectomy. The treatment: 15 Gy SBRT to primary tumor, nephrectomy 4 weeks later. Profiled with immunoSEQ multiplex PCR; TCRdb holds only in-frame clones, not every one. The table has just under 150,000 clones, 75% to 90% seen once. This sample comprised blood, obtained from a patient whose treatment included radiotherapy and nephrectomy. These TCRs come from a woman aged 45-59 years with renal cell carcinoma.

The chain links TRBV5-4 to TRBJ1-4; no clear D. Trimming took 4 bases from V and 5 from J, leaving 18 bases between them. This CDR3 is 16 amino acids long. In germline, CDR1 is SGHNT, CDR2 YYREEE (reference sequence). In nucleotides, the CDR3 is TGTGCCAGCAGCCCCCCAAGAACGGACGGCAATGAAAAACTGTTTTTT. Its translation: CASSPPRTDGNEKLFF.

The V and J genes are TRBV7-2 and TRBJ2-1, with 11 positions matching TRBD2. V shed 5 bases, J shed 4 bases, and the junction held 7 bases outside the gene matches. CDR3 size: 16 residues. Germline V gene data show CDR1 as SGHTA and CDR2 as FQGNSA. The CDR3 region is CASSTRLAGFYNEQFF. The CDR3 coding sequence is TGTGCCAGCAGCACCCGACTAGCGGGGTTTTACAATGAGCAGTTCTTC.

This clone has at least ten counts. The chain combines TRBV19 with TRBJ1-4; the D gene is possibly TRBD1 (5 bases). The CDR3 extends over 14 amino acids. Trimming pared 4 bases from V and 4 bases from J, leaving 10 bases between. From germline, CDR1 is LNHDA and CDR2 SQIVND (reference sequence). DNA for the CDR3: TGTGCCAGTAGTAAGGGACGGATTAATGAAAAACTGTTTTTT. This codes for CASSKGRINEKLFF.

This clone was observed a few times. This chain links TRBV9 with TRBJ2-4, with TRBD2 matching over 7 bases. This CDR3 has 16 residues. Germline CDR1 SGDLS, CDR2 YYNGEE. V lost 4 bases and J lost 1; bases outside the gene matches: 8. CDR3 sequence: CASSPRGGWAKNIQYF. The CDR3, as DNA: TGTGCCAGCAGCCCTCGCGGGGGATGGGCCAAAAACATTCAGTACTTC.

The rearrangement links TRBV10-3 to TRBJ1-5; 7 positions agree with TRBD1. V was clipped by 10 bases and J by 2 bases; unmatched bases: 5. In germline, CDR1 is ENHRY, CDR2 SYGVKD. This CDR3 has 13 residues. Here the CDR3 reads CATADRGNQPQHF. The CDR3 region has the DNA TGTGCCACCGCAGACAGGGGCAATCAGCCCCAGCATTTT.

The V and J genes are TRBV7-2 and TRBJ2-5; 14 bases match TRBD2. Germline loops: CDR1 SGHTA, CDR2 FQGNSA. Germline trimming cut 3 bases from V and 7 bases from J; bases unmatched to any gene: 4. The CDR3 is 15 residues long. As DNA, the CDR3 is TGTGCCAGCAGCTTCGGACTAGCGGGGGGTACGACCCAGTACTTC. This sequence encodes CASSFGLAGGTTQYF.

The rearrangement joins TRBV5-5 to TRBJ2-7; no definite D call. The germline CDR1 and CDR2 sequences are SGHKS and YYEKEE (reference sequence). V lost 4 bases and J lost 2, with 19 bases in between. The CDR3 is 16 residues long. The CDR3, as DNA: TGTGCCAGCAGCAGTCTAGGCATGGTCTCCACCTACGAGCAGTACTTC. It yields the protein CASSSLGMVSTYEQYF.

The gene calls are TRBV27 and TRBJ2-7; D uncertain. Per the germline V gene, CDR1 is MNHEY and CDR2 is SMNVEV (reference sequence). Trimming removed 1 base at V and 2 bases at J, with 6 bases between. The CDR3 contains 13 residues. DNA of the CDR3: TGTGCCAGCAGTTTATTACGGGCCTACGAGCAGTACTTC. Residues: CASSLLRAYEQYF.

The chain is built from TRBV18 and TRBJ2-2; D gene uncertain. Germline CDR1 KGHSH, CDR2 LQKENI. With 0 bases removed from V and 6 bases from J, the gap between germline ends came to 8 bases. CDR3 length equals 14 residues. The CDR3 loop is CASSPPPVAGELFF. The CDR3 bases are TGTGCCAGCTCACCACCTCCAGTGGCCGGGGAGCTGTTTTTT.

As to this clone: A junction boundary mismatches the germline segment, possibly from a read error. The chain uses TRBV7-7 and TRBJ2-7, with 11 nucleotides matching TRBD2. The CDR3 sequence is 16 residues long. CDR1 is SSHAT, CDR2 FNYEAQ, per germline (reference sequence). The CDR3 DNA follows: TGTGCTAGCAGCCCTCAACCATCTAGCGGGAGGAAAGGGCAGTACTTC. Its translation is CASSPQPSSGRKGQYF.

The chain carries TRBV5-6 and TRBJ2-1; D call uncertain. Trimming shortened V by 5 bases and J by 3 bases, and 12 bases separated the two germline ends. The CDR3 totals 14 residues. Germline-derived CDR1 and CDR2 are SGHDT and YYEEEE. This CDR3 reads CASSSGWGYNEQFF. For the CDR3, the DNA is TGTGCCAGCAGTTCCGGATGGGGCTACAATGAGCAGTTCTTC.

This chain links TRBV7-2 with TRBJ2-3, with 15 bases lining up with TRBD2. This CDR3 contains 15 residues. The V and J ends lost 5 bases and 10 bases, in that order; junction bases with no gene match: 7. Germline V gene sequence: CDR1 SGHTA, CDR2 FQGNSA. CDR3 sequence: CASSRGTSGGPAQYF. The CDR3, as DNA: TGTGCCAGCAGCCGCGGGACTAGCGGGGGGCCCGCGCAGTATTTT.

This chain joins TRBV18 and TRBJ1-2; 7 nucleotides align to TRBD1. The CDR3 length is 15 residues. V shed 2 bases, J shed 3 bases, and the junction held 6 bases outside the gene matches. The germline CDR1 and CDR2 sequences are KGHSH and LQKENI. CDR3: CASSPWAGGDYGYTF. The CDR3 coding sequence is TGTGCCAGCTCACCATGGGCAGGGGGTGACTATGGCTACACCTTC.

In its sample, this clone was seen a few times. This chain links TRBV4-2 with TRBJ2-5; D gene uncertain. The germline CDR1 and CDR2 sequences are LGHNA and YNFKEQ. The CDR3 extends over 14 amino acids. V gave up 5 bases and J gave up 5 bases, with 15 bases separating them. This chain's CDR3 is CASSLAGHRETQYF. In DNA, the CDR3 is TGTGCCAGCAGCTTGGCCGGGCACCGGGAGACCCAGTACTTC.

The chain recombines TRBV28 with TRBJ2-7; D remains unclear. CDR3 length: 13 residues. The V end was cut by 1 base, the J end by 2 bases, with 6 bases between. CDR1 MDHEN and CDR2 SYDVKM come from the germline V gene. This chain's CDR3 is CASSLSFPYEQYF. DNA for the CDR3: TGTGCCAGCAGTTTATCCTTTCCCTACGAGCAGTACTTC.

This rearrangement joins TRBV19 to TRBJ1-5; 7 nucleotides align to TRBD1. Germline-derived CDR1 and CDR2 are LNHDA and SQIVND (reference sequence). There are 16 residues in the CDR3. The V segment lost 6 bases and the J segment 4 bases; nucleotides outside the gene matches: 12. CDR3 DNA: TGTGCCAGTAGCCCTAGAAGGGGGGACAGAAATCAGCCCCAGCATTTT. It yields the protein CASSPRRGDRNQPQHF.

The V call is TRBV10-3, the J call TRBJ1-5; D uncertain. The CDR3 has 14 amino acids. V was trimmed by 2 bases and J by 4 bases, leaving 9 bases between them. Germline CDR1 ENHRY, CDR2 SYGVKD. For the CDR3, the DNA is TGTGCCATCAGTGAGAGCAGGACGAATCAGCCCCAGCATTTT. It specifies CAISESRTNQPQHF.

The chain carries TRBV19 and TRBJ2-3; no clear D gene. The germline V gene has CDR1 LNHDA and CDR2 SQIVND (reference sequence). The CDR3 runs 11 residues. Trimming took off 4 bases at V and 10 bases at J, with 9 bases between the two ends. The DNA of the CDR3 is TGTGCCAGTAGTACGATGGATGCGCAGTATTTT. This codes for CASSTMDAQYF.

The rearrangement joins TRBV28 to TRBJ1-1, with D perhaps TRBD1 (5 bases). The V gene lost 5 bases and the J gene lost 0 bases, with 10 bases spanning the gap. The length of the CDR3 is 14 residues. The germline CDR1 and CDR2 sequences are MDHEN and SYDVKM. The CDR3 reads CASSGTDMNTEAFF. The CDR3 bases are TGTGCCAGCAGTGGAACGGACATGAACACTGAAGCTTTCTTT.

This rearrangement joins TRBV7-9 to TRBJ2-1; D is unclear. V lost 2 bases to trimming and J lost 8 bases, with 10 bases between them. Germline CDR1 reads SEHNR; CDR2 reads FQNEAQ (reference sequence). The CDR3 loop spans 13 amino acids. The CDR3 nucleotides read TGTGCCAGCAGCTTAAGAGGCGTCGATGAGCAGTTCTTC. It translates to CASSLRGVDEQFF.

The J gene is TRBJ1-2, the V gene TRBV28; D is undetermined. Looked up from germline, CDR1 is MDHEN and CDR2 is SYDVKM. This CDR3 has 12 residues. The V gene lost 6 bases and the J gene lost 7 bases, with 12 bases spanning the gap. Here the CDR3 reads CASSFPWGGYTF. CDR3 DNA: TGTGCCAGCAGCTTTCCCTGGGGTGGCTACACCTTC.

The rearrangement uses TRBV7-9 and TRBJ2-7; 11 bases line up with TRBD2. Germline V gives CDR1 SEHNR, CDR2 FQNEAQ (reference sequence). V lost 8 bases and J lost 5; bases outside the gene matches: 11. The CDR3 has 15 residues. Here the CDR3 DNA reads TGTGCCAGCCATAGCGGGAGGGCCGGATCCCACGAGCAGTACTTC. It specifies CASHSGRAGSHEQYF. The full variable domain, in which reference TRBV7-9 and TRBJ2-7 provide the parts outside the CDR3, is DTGVSQNPRHKITKRGQNVTFRCDPISEHNRLYWYRQTLGQGPEFLTYFQNEAQLEKSRLLSDRFSAERPKGSFSTLEIQRTEQGDSAMYLCASHSGRAGSHEQYFGPGTRLTVT.

This chain uses TRBV9 with TRBJ1-2; 7 nucleotides line up with TRBD1. Germline V CDR1 and CDR2: SGDLS, YYNGEE. The CDR3 is 16 residues long. With 3 bases clipped from V and 6 bases from J, the junction kept 14 bases outside the gene matches. CDR3 DNA sequence: TGTGCCAGCAGCGCCTACCTACCGGGACAGATGGATGGCTACACCTTC. Its translation is CASSAYLPGQMDGYTF.

Comment on this clone: The same CDR3 is also encoded by other DNA sequences in this sample. This chain links TRBV28 with TRBJ2-3; 13 bases are a match to TRBD2. This CDR3 contains 17 residues. The germline CDR1 and CDR2 sequences are MDHEN and SYDVKM. The V gene end was trimmed by 6 bases and the J gene end by 2 bases; junction bases not matched to a gene: 8. The CDR3 nucleotides read TGTGCCAGCAGCCCAACGGGACTAGCGGGGACCACAGATACGCAGTATTTT. Translation: CASSPTGLAGTTDTQYF.

The chain has TRBV18 and TRBJ2-1, with 10 bases identical to TRBD1. In germline, CDR1 is KGHSH, CDR2 LQKENI. The CDR3 length is 16 residues. The V and J ends lost 5 bases and 5 bases, in that order; junction bases with no gene match: 9. The CDR3 nucleotides read TGTGCCAGCTCAACTTACCGGGACAGGGGTGACAATGAGCAGTTCTTC. Translating it yields CASSTYRDRGDNEQFF.

The V gene is TRBV5-1, the J gene TRBJ1-1; maybe TRBD1 (6 bases). The V end lost 0 bases, the J end lost 10 bases, and 13 bases lay between the germline ends. Germline V gene data show CDR1 as SGHRS and CDR2 as YFSETQ. This CDR3 has 13 amino acids. CDR3 in DNA: TGCGCCAGCAGCTTGGGGGGGCGGTCCGGAGCTTTCTTT. Translating gives CASSLGGRSGAFF. Drawing the rest from reference TRBV5-1 and TRBJ1-1, the complete variable domain is KAGVTQTPRYLIKTRGQQVTLSCSPISGHRSVSWYQQTPGQGLQFLFEYFSETQRNKGNFPGRFSGRQFSNSRSEMNVSTLELGDSALYLCASSLGGRSGAFFGQGTRLTVV.

The gene calls are TRBV27 and TRBJ1-2, with D hard to call. This CDR3 is built from 13 residues. The V end lost 5 bases, the J end lost 8 bases, and 15 bases lay between the germline ends. Germline V lookup: CDR1 MNHEY, CDR2 SMNVEV (reference sequence). The CDR3 reads CASSRRRSGGYTF. In DNA form, the CDR3 reads TGTGCCAGCAGTCGCCGCAGGTCGGGAGGCTACACCTTC.

V gene TRBV19 combines with J gene TRBJ1-1; D remains unclear. Between the trimmed V and J ends, which lost 4 bases and 5 bases, there was a span of 11 bases. The CDR3 is 13 amino acids. Germline V gene lookup returns CDR1 LNHDA and CDR2 SQIVND (reference sequence). CDR3 residues: CASSKGFGTEAFF. The CDR3 DNA sequence: TGTGCCAGTAGTAAGGGTTTTGGGACTGAAGCTTTCTTT.

This rearrangement joins TRBV2 to TRBJ2-7, with D maybe TRBD2 (5 bases). V was cut by 1 base and J by 0 bases, with 13 bases left in between. The CDR3 covers 16 residues. Germline V gene data show CDR1 as SNHLY and CDR2 as FYNNEI. The chain's CDR3 is CASSEERTVSSYEQYF. The DNA for the CDR3 is TGTGCCAGCAGTGAAGAAAGGACTGTGAGCTCCTACGAGCAGTACTTC.